Listed below are T cell receptor beta chains from one sample, sequenced in a study of blood T cell repertoires in COVID-19. Data came from immunoSEQ multiplex PCR; TCRdb stores just in-frame clones and leaves some out. The table lists 25,000 to 35,000 clones, around 85% of them singletons. Sequenced input: peripheral blood. These receptors all come from a human donor in a cohort sampled during active COVID-19. CDR3s include the opening cysteine and the closing phenylalanine or tryptophan. The D gene is left open where the match is weak. A clone size is listed for some rows: how often the clone was seen (once, few, many), or a class if it is expanded.

v_gene	j_gene	len	d_gene	abundance	CDR3aa	CDR3nt
TRBV28	TRBJ2-1	15	NA	NA	CASSLERQVPREQFF	TGTGCCAGCAGCCTAGAGCGACAGGTTCCACGGGAGCAGTTCTTC
TRBV10-2	TRBJ2-1	15	TRBD2	once	CASSEGLAGLYEQFF	TGCGCCAGCAGTGAAGGACTAGCGGGGCTGTATGAGCAGTTCTTC
TRBV6-5	TRBJ2-7	16	TRBD1	NA	CASSYYGGQGGHEQYF	TGTGCCAGCAGTTACTATGGCGGACAGGGGGGCCACGAGCAGTACTTC
TRBV6-6	TRBJ2-7	13	TRBD1	NA	CASTPQGVYEQYF	TGTGCCAGCACCCCACAGGGGGTCTACGAGCAGTACTTC
TRBV5-1	TRBJ2-7	14	NA	NA	CASRLAVTSYEQYF	TGCGCCAGCAGATTAGCGGTCACATCCTACGAGCAGTACTTC
TRBV13	TRBJ2-7	12	NA	medium-sized	CASSGEHGEQYF	TGTGCCAGCAGCGGAGAGCACGGCGAGCAGTACTTC
TRBV29-1	TRBJ2-7	15	NA	NA	CSVGNTGRGDYEQYF	TGCAGCGTTGGCAACACAGGCAGGGGAGACTACGAGCAGTACTTC
TRBV2	TRBJ2-3	17	TRBD2	NA	CASSPASGGARTDTQYF	TGTGCCAGCAGTCCCGCTAGCGGGGGGGCGCGGACAGATACGCAGTATTTT
TRBV19	TRBJ1-6	14	NA	NA	CASSMRDFNSPLHF	TGTGCCAGTAGTATGCGGGACTTTAATTCACCCCTCCACTTT
TRBV4-2	TRBJ1-5	15	NA	NA	CASSLVQTDNQPQHF	TGTGCCAGCAGCCTGGTCCAGACAGATAATCAGCCCCAGCATTTT
TRBV11-3	TRBJ2-2	13	NA	NA	CASSLFRTGELFF	TGTGCCAGCAGCTTATTCAGGACCGGGGAGCTGTTTTTT
TRBV6-1	TRBJ1-3	13	NA	once	CASSESGRAPPYF	TGTGCCAGCAGTGAGTCCGGCAGGGCCCCCCCCTATTTT
TRBV7-6	TRBJ2-2	15	TRBD1	once	CASGTEHSNTGELFF	TGTGCCTCGGGGACAGAACATTCGAACACCGGGGAGCTGTTTTTT
TRBV19	TRBJ2-1	19	TRBD2	NA	CATAPGGRTSGSTYNEQFF	TGTGCCACGGCCCCCGGGGGGAGGACTAGCGGGTCAACCTACAATGAGCAGTTCTTC
TRBV9	TRBJ2-5	17	TRBD2	NA	CASSVGGSGGLQETQYF	TGTGCCAGCAGCGTAGGGGGAAGCGGGGGCCTCCAAGAGACCCAGTACTTC
TRBV11-3	TRBJ2-1	16	NA	NA	CASSLDQDSGHNEQFF	TGTGCCAGCAGCTTAGATCAAGATAGCGGCCACAATGAGCAGTTCTTC
TRBV9	TRBJ2-6	17	NA	NA	CASSETGYSSGANVLTF	TGTGCCAGCAGCGAGACAGGATACTCCTCTGGGGCCAACGTCCTGACTTTC
TRBV2	TRBJ1-5	13	NA	NA	CASSWRGNQPQHF	TGTGCCAGCAGTTGGAGAGGTAATCAGCCCCAGCATTTT
TRBV7-8	TRBJ2-2	17	TRBD2	NA	CASRRLAGGKNTGELFF	TGTGCCAGCAGGCGACTAGCGGGGGGGAAGAACACCGGGGAGCTGTTTTTT
TRBV6-2/TRBV6-3	TRBJ2-7	12	NA	NA	CASTPGDYEQYF	TGTGCCAGCACCCCAGGGGACTACGAGCAGTACTTC
TRBV6-5	TRBJ2-7	13	TRBD2	NA	CASGLAGIYEQYF	TGTGCCAGCGGACTAGCGGGAATCTACGAGCAGTACTTC
TRBV28	TRBJ1-6	13	TRBD1	NA	CASSGQANSPLHF	TGTGCCAGCAGTGGACAGGCTAATTCACCCCTCCACTTT
TRBV9	TRBJ1-2	15	TRBD1	NA	CASSPYTGGAYGYTF	TGTGCCAGCAGCCCTTACACAGGGGGCGCCTATGGCTACACCTTC
TRBV4-1	TRBJ2-7	14	NA	NA	CASAQGLSSYEQYF	TGCGCCTCCGCCCAGGGACTGAGCTCCTACGAGCAGTACTTC
TRBV5-1	TRBJ2-1	14	TRBD2	NA	CASRVLADYNEQFF	TGCGCCAGCAGGGTACTAGCGGACTACAATGAGCAGTTCTTC
TRBV4-2	TRBJ2-7	13	NA	NA	CASSPHDKAEQYF	TGTGCCAGCAGCCCCCATGACAAGGCCGAGCAGTACTTC
TRBV7-3	TRBJ2-1	14	NA	NA	CASSPHPGSDEQFF	TGTGCCAGCAGCCCCCACCCGGGGAGCGATGAGCAGTTCTTC